Each of the 21 T cell receptor beta chains below was sequenced from the same sample in a study of T cells in Graves' hyperthyroidism and ophthalmopathy. RNA transcripts gave rise to amplified TCR beta CDR3 regions. The TCR CDR3 was amplified in a first-round RT-PCR using the HTBI primer set. MiXCR was run by TCRdb on the multiplex PCR reads, yielding one entry per CDR3 protein. Of a few hundred thousand distinct CDR3 sequences listed, 13% are singletons. Sequencing was performed on blood. The receptors shown here come from a man aged 25-40 years with Graves' hyperthyroidism that later progressed to Graves' ophthalmopathy.

The chain has TRBV20-1 and TRBJ1-2; weak D call: TRBD1 (5 bases). Per the germline V gene, CDR1 is DFQATT and CDR2 is SNEGSKA (reference sequence). The V end lost 3 bases, the J end lost 7 bases, and 12 bases lay between the germline ends. CDR3 length: 12 residues. The DNA of the CDR3 is TGCAGTGCTAGTCTAGGGGCGGGTGGCTACACCTTC. Protein product: CSASLGAGGYTF.

This clonotype has just a few counts. The V gene is TRBV27, the J gene TRBJ2-1, with D perhaps TRBD2 (5 bases). Germline V gene lookup returns CDR1 MNHEY and CDR2 SMNVEV (reference sequence). V lost 3 bases, J lost 8 bases, and 14 bases lay in between. The length of the CDR3 is 14 residues. CDR3: CASSFLRAGDEQFF. The CDR3, as DNA: TGTGCCAGCAGTTTCCTTCGAGCCGGGGATGAGCAGTTCTTC.

This sequence joins TRBV12-3 or TRBV12-4 and TRBJ1-6; D is possibly TRBD1 (5 bases). CDR3 size: 15 residues. V was clipped by 7 bases and J by 7 bases, with 17 bases between them. CDR3 loop: CASTPVGRANSPLHF. CDR3 nucleotide sequence: TGTGCCAGCACTCCCGTGGGCAGGGCCAATTCACCCCTCCACTTT.

The V call is TRBV5-5, the J call TRBJ1-2; D is perhaps TRBD1 (6 bases). CDR1 SGHKS and CDR2 YYEKEE come from the germline V gene (reference sequence). Trimming removed 4 bases from V and 8 bases from J, with 24 bases in between. The CDR3 has 16 amino acids. Here the CDR3 reads CASSLSSWGGAGGYTF. The CDR3 coding sequence is TGTGCCAGCAGCCTTTCCTCGTGGGGGGGCGCGGGAGGCTACACCTTC.

This clonotype was seen only a few times. This chain joins TRBV6-1 and TRBJ2-3; TRBD2 matches at 11 bases. Germline V CDR1 and CDR2: MNHNS, SASEGT. The CDR3 spans 16 residues. J was trimmed by 4 bases and V by 5 bases; bases with no gene match: 8. The CDR3 spells CASSSRGTSGSDTQYF. CDR3 nucleotides: TGTGCCAGCAGTTCCCGGGGGACTAGCGGTTCAGATACGCAGTATTTT.

As regards this clonotype: Just one base apart from a much larger clone, this may be a read error. The chain uses TRBV6-1 and TRBJ2-3; D tentatively reads TRBD1 or TRBD2 (6 bases each). CDR3 length: 16 residues. Deletions cut 2 bases from V and 1 base from J, with 13 bases between. The germline gives CDR1 MNHNS, CDR2 SASEGT. The CDR3 loop reads CASSERGAVGTDTQYF. The CDR3 coding sequence is TGTGCCAGCAGTGAAAGGGGGGCGGTCGGCACAGATACGCAGTATTTT.

This clonotype was recorded many times. The CDR3 sequence: CASSQASNSPLHF. CDR3 nucleotide sequence: TGTGCCAGCAGCCAAGCGTCCAATTCACCCCTCCACTTT. This chain uses TRBV3-1 with TRBJ1-6, with D uncertain. Germline V CDR1 and CDR2: LGHDT, YNNKEL (reference sequence). CDR3 length: 13 amino acids. Between the trimmed V and J ends, which lost 1 base and 7 bases, there was a span of 5 bases.

This clonotype came up a few times. The rearrangement uses TRBV11-2 and TRBJ2-2, with TRBD2 as a possible D gene (5 bases). The CDR3 is 15 residues long. V dropped 6 bases and J dropped 7 bases, with 18 bases sitting between them. Germline assignment: CDR1 SGHAT and CDR2 FQNNGV. Here the CDR3 DNA reads TGTGCCAGCAGACCACTACGAGGGAATATCGGGGAGCTGTTTTTT. Translating it yields CASRPLRGNIGELFF.

The rearrangement joins TRBV19 to TRBJ1-4; no clear D gene. The length of the CDR3 is 16 residues. Trimming took 0 bases from V and 0 from J, leaving 8 bases between them. Germline V gene data show CDR1 as LNHDA and CDR2 as SQIVND (reference sequence). For the CDR3, the DNA is TGTGCCAGTAGTATAGACAGATTAACAACTAATGAAAAACTGTTTTTT. Translated: CASSIDRLTTNEKLFF.

This chain joins TRBV4-1 and TRBJ2-1, with a tentative D call TRBD2 (7 bases). Per germline, CDR1 MGHRA and CDR2 YSYEKL. The V end was cut by 6 bases, the J end by 4 bases, with 16 bases between. The CDR3 contains 15 residues. CDR3 sequence: CASSPRGGTYNEQFF. In DNA form, the CDR3 reads TGCGCCAGCAGTCCAAGGGGGGGGACATACAATGAGCAGTTCTTC.

This clonotype was counted many times. The genes are TRBV6-1 and TRBJ1-2; D ambiguous. Germline values: CDR1 MNHNS, CDR2 SASEGT. V lost 5 bases, J lost 6 bases, and 16 bases lay in between. CDR3 length: 14 amino acids. The CDR3 nucleotides read TGTGCCAGCAGTTCCGTAATGGGGAGGGATGGCTACACCTTC. Translation: CASSSVMGRDGYTF.

This clonotype was counted only a few times. The chain uses TRBV25-1 and TRBJ2-5; TRBD2 matches at 9 bases. CDR1 and CDR2 (germline): MGHDK, SYGVNS. V gave up 3 bases and J gave up 2 bases; unmatched junction bases: 4. This CDR3 region has 15 residues. CDR3 region: CASSDWTSEQETQYF. In DNA form, the CDR3 reads TGTGCCAGCAGTGACTGGACTAGCGAACAAGAGACCCAGTACTTC.

This clonotype occurred many times. The chain recombines TRBV19 with TRBJ2-7; TRBD2 is a possible D gene (7 bases). Trimming removed 4 bases from V and 6 bases from J, with 22 bases in between. The CDR3 is 16 amino acids. From germline, CDR1 is LNHDA and CDR2 SQIVND (reference sequence). The CDR3 DNA follows: TGTGCCAGTAGTAGGGGACAAGGCGGGGGCACTTCCGAGCAGTACTTC. As protein: CASSRGQGGGTSEQYF.

This clonotype has more than one count but fewer than ten. The chain links TRBV15 to TRBJ2-5; 9 bases align to TRBD2. The V and J ends lost 0 bases and 2 bases, in that order; junction bases with no gene match: 7. Germline V gene lookup returns CDR1 LNHNV and CDR2 YYDKDF (reference sequence). This CDR3 is 17 amino acids long. The CDR3 DNA sequence: TGTGCCACCAGCAGAGATCCAGCGGGGGGTCAGCAAGAGACCCAGTACTTC. This translates into CATSRDPAGGQQETQYF.

In nucleotides, the CDR3 is TGTGCCAGCAGCTTACGGTACATGAACACTGAAGCTTTCTTT. This encodes CASSLRYMNTEAFF. The genes are TRBV7-3 and TRBJ1-1; no clear D gene. Trimming pared 2 bases from V and 0 bases from J, leaving 7 bases between. CDR3 length equals 14 residues. CDR1 and CDR2 (germline): SGHTA, FQGTGA.

Only a few counts were recorded for this clonotype. This chain joins TRBV28 and TRBJ1-5, with no clear D. V was cut by 11 bases and J by 9 bases, with 29 bases left in between. CDR1 and CDR2 from the germline V gene are MDHEN and SYDVKM. The CDR3 totals 16 residues. The DNA for the CDR3 is TGTGCCGGCCAGACGAGGGTCCCCCTCCGATTAGGGCCCCAGCATTTT. Its protein product is CAGQTRVPLRLGPQHF.

On this clonotype: At one boundary the junction diverges from the germline segment, which might be a read error. The CDR3 region is CASGLAGTGYRTDTQYF. For the CDR3, the DNA is TGCGCCAGCGGCTTGGCCGGGACAGGGTACCGCACAGATACGCAGTATTTT. The genes are TRBV5-1 and TRBJ2-3; TRBD1 matches at 9 bases. CDR1 is SGHRS and CDR2 is YFSETQ in the germline V gene. The CDR3 length is 17 residues.

This clonotype was picked up a small number of times. The chain employs TRBV18 and TRBJ2-3; 7 bases map to TRBD1. Trimming took 5 bases from V and 11 from J; bases not matched to a gene: 10. The germline V gene encodes CDR1 KGHSH and CDR2 LQKENI. There are 13 residues in the CDR3. CDR3 residues: CASSSTRTGGQYF. Here the CDR3 DNA reads TGTGCCAGCTCATCTACCCGGACAGGTGGGCAGTATTTT.

About this clonotype itself: The DNA is omitted, as the CDR3 cannot be located on it reliably, and the CDR3 follows TCRdb's listing. This chain uses TRBV7-2 with TRBJ2-3; no DNA check was done on the table's D call, TRBD2. The CDR3 is made up of 18 amino acids, end residues included. Germline V gene data show CDR1 as SGHTA and CDR2 as FQGNSA. CDR3 region: CASSLMVGLVSAPDTQYF.

This clonotype was observed a handful of times. J is TRBJ2-7 and V is TRBV5-6; D remains unclear. CDR1 and CDR2 from the germline V gene are SGHDT and YYEEEE. This CDR3 comprises 15 residues. The V and J ends lost 4 bases and 3 bases respectively, with 17 bases between them. CDR3 DNA: TGTGCCAGCAGCATACTGTCCACCCTCCTCTACGAGCAGTACTTC. Residues: CASSILSTLLYEQYF.

In this sample, this clonotype turned up a few times. As DNA, the CDR3 is TGCGCCAGCAGCTTGAACCGCGGGATTGATGAGCAGTTCTTC. Amino acid sequence: CASSLNRGIDEQFF. The J gene is TRBJ2-1, the V gene TRBV5-1; the D gene is possibly TRBD2 (6 bases). The CDR3 runs to 14 residues. Trimming removed 1 base from V and 8 bases from J, with 13 bases in between. CDR1 is SGHRS, CDR2 YFSETQ, per germline. The whole variable domain, remainder taken from reference TRBV5-1 and TRBJ2-1, is KAGVTQTPRYLIKTRGQQVTLSCSPISGHRSVSWYQQTPGQGLQFLFEYFSETQRNKGNFPGRFSGRQFSNSRSEMNVSTLELGDSALYLCASSLNRGIDEQFFGPGTRLTVL.